This TCR beta chain was captured in a study of cytomegalovirus exposure and HLA in healthy donors. The table lists this clone with a few counts. With 60 Vbeta and 13 Jbeta primers, the PCR was carried out. The protocol was immunoSEQ multiplex PCR, while the TCRdb copy is restricted to in-frame clones and leaves out a portion. This repertoire shows roughly 180,000 clones, about three quarters found once; its top ten account for over 1.1%. Trimming removed 5 bases from V and 3 bases from J, with 16 bases in between. Germline CDR1 is SGHNT and CDR2 is YENEEA. CDR3 length: 15 amino acids. This rearrangement joins TRBV11-3 to TRBJ1-1, with a possible D match to TRBD1 (6 bases). This sequence originates from a man between 18 and 35 years old in good health and CMV-seronegative. The sample comprised PBMCs. CDR3 nucleotides: TGTGCCAGCAGCCCACGCATCGGACAGTACACTGAAGCTTTCTTT. This translates into CASSPRIGQYTEAFF.